The present TCR beta chain was sequenced within a study of regulatory T cells in long-lasting Graves disease listed by TCRdb under 2021. For the study in its entirety: Antithyroid drugs had been taken for less than 3 months by newly diagnosed Graves' disease patients. Persistent Graves' disease patients were compared with newly diagnosed Graves' disease patients by peripheral blood TCR sequencing and RNA sequencing. The study was registered as a clinical trial and conducted in China. A total of 33 samples underwent TCR sequencing: some 13 from persistent and approximately 20 from newly diagnosed Graves' disease patients.

Library creation used multiplex PCR. The instrument given in TCRdb is Illumina HiSeq 4000. TCR beta libraries were built with iRepertoire HTBI primers and Arm-PCR amplification of CDR3 regions. PCR products were gel purified before sequencing. Concerning the study's data processing: Gene usage analysis of CDR3 amino acid clonotypes relied on the roughly 60 TRBV and about 15 TRBJ segments identified across samples. COPE and FqMerger were used to merge filtered high-quality paired reads into contigs. BLAST was used to align contigs to IMGT TRBV, TRBD and TRBJ reference genes, and CDR3 was defined according to IMGT. Highly expanded clones were defined as clonotypes with a frequency above 0.1%. Repertoire diversity was measured by Shannon entropy, and V-J evenness by the Gini coefficient. A clonotype was considered public if more than one individual shared it. TCRdb reran the public reads through fastp at Q25 and MiXCR, keeping productive beta chains. Here each entry gathers all rows of one CDR3 protein and keeps the most common genes and DNA. None of the V and J calls come from the authors' own analysis; TCRdb made them. The sample table holds about 440,000 distinct CDR3 sequences, of which just under 15% were seen once. 15% to 20% of the sample is held by the ten biggest clonotypes.

This clonotype was seen repeatedly, ten times or more. It has no known antigen specificity. No much larger clonotype is one base removed from it; base qualities were not supplied. The CDR3 goes from the cysteine to the phenylalanine over 14 residues. Just CDR3 DNA is preserved here, 42 bases in frame from base 1. The germline V gene provides CDR1 MDHEN and CDR2 SYDVKM. For this chain, trimming is 3 bases at the V end and 0 bases at the J end, and the number of junction bases without a gene match is 2. Study-level results and caveats: Compared with newly diagnosed patients, persistent Graves' disease patients had lower TCR Shannon entropy and fewer highly expanded clones, which suggests clonal expansion. TRBV28, TRBJ1-2 and TRBJ2-5 were preferentially used in persistent disease, while TRBV20-1 and TRBJ2-1 were favored in newly diagnosed disease. The authors acknowledged the small sample size as a limitation that may reduce accuracy. Sequencing and analysis were limited to the TCR beta chain. Patients with persistent disease shared more public clonotypes (about 3,000) than newly diagnosed patients did (nearly 1,000). The study examined only peripheral blood because the primary lesion, thyroid tissue, could not be accessed.

Reading the label with the study, this specimen's time point is: newly diagnosed GD, antithyroid drugs for less than 3 months. RNA was extracted from PBMCs in TRIzol for both TCR sequencing and RNA sequencing. The diagnosis of Graves' disease followed American Thyroid Association guidelines. Patients were recruited from an endocrinology department in Xi'an, China. From each patient, around 9.3 milliliters of peripheral blood was collected into an EDTA anticoagulant tube. PBMCs were isolated by Ficoll Paque Plus density gradient separation without further T cell sorting. An Agilent 2100 Bioanalyzer and agarose gel were used to check RNA quality, and a NanoDrop 2000 was used to measure RNA concentration. These data were also reused for a study on T cells in Graves' hyperthyroidism and ophthalmopathy. The second study's authors report: A patient counted as having stable Graves' hyperthyroidism if no progression to ophthalmopathy occurred over 18 months of follow-up. The hyperthyroidism patients were between 18 and 65 years old and newly diagnosed, with a disease duration of less than 2 months. Exclusion was applied to patients with uncontrolled infections, other autoimmune diseases, pregnancy or lactation. Diagnoses relied on clinical symptoms, serum thyroxine and TRAb, thyroid ultrasound and orbital computed tomography. A first-round RT-PCR of the TCR CDR3 used the HTBI primer set with the Qiagen OneStep RT-PCR kit. Blood samples also contained most of the expanded thyroid clonotypes (frequency above 0.001), which suggests that blood repertoires may reflect thyroid immune responses. In cross-validation, a model built on a 13 V-J signature told ophthalmopathy apart from stable hyperthyroidism with approximately 90% sensitivity and about 81% specificity, and in testing the same model reached 80%/75%. In validation, the model predicted progression to ophthalmopathy a median of about 6 months before onset, with approximately 70% sensitivity and about 72% specificity. To identify TCR V-J signatures that set the groups apart, the researchers used a discovery cohort of more than 95 patients, made up of around 40 with Graves' ophthalmopathy and some 60 with stable Graves' hyperthyroidism. Whether ophthalmopathy could be predicted prospectively was tested in an independent validation cohort made up of about 18 hyperthyroidism patients plus 17 patients who later progressed to ophthalmopathy. The 100 discovery patients were randomly divided into training and test sets at a 7:3 ratio. In addition, the study compared T-cell repertoires in thyroid tissue and in blood from about 6 Graves' hyperthyroidism patients. Following sampling, methimazole starting at 30 mg daily was given to hyperthyroidism patients, and high-dose intravenous methylprednisolone was given to ophthalmopathy patients. Libraries were constructed in a second round of multiplex PCR, after which size selection and purification were performed. The libraries were sequenced on an Illumina HiSeq2000 using paired-end 100 bp reads. SOAPnuke was used to process the raw data, throwing out any read that contained adapters or uncalled bases, had a mean Phred below 15, or lacked an exact constant-primer or identifier match. High-quality paired reads were merged with COPE v1.2.5, and unique nucleotide sequences were defined as clonotypes. Clonotypes were aligned to IMGT TRBV, TRBD and TRBJ reference segments using MiTCR v1.1. Only V-J combinations with frequency above 0.0001, covering 99.2% of repertoires, were analysed. The TCS score was defined as F50 (clonal expansion) divided by E x V (chaos), with BLOSUM62-based TCRdist calculated between CDR3 peptides within each V-J. Welch's t-statistics and random forest reduced around 510 V-J features to 13, which were used in a naive Bayes classifier (R e1071). Sample size was not statistically predetermined, and blinding of investigators to group allocation was not performed. The paper describes TCR Vbeta CDR3 sequencing of some 130 peripheral blood samples, made up of 43 ophthalmopathy patients, 70 to 75 hyperthyroidism patients and 17 progressor patients.

The V gene is TRBV28 and the J gene is TRBJ2-7, and 7 junction bases match TRBD2. The sequences come from peripheral blood mononuclear cells (PBMCs), collected at new diagnosis, from a patient treated with antithyroid drugs. The sequence was collected from a woman in her 30s with Graves disease. Donor details come from another sample of the same person, matched by shared clones. The DNA sequence follows: TGTGCCAGCAGTTTCGGACTAGTCTCCTACGAGCAGTACTTC. Protein translation: CASSFGLVSYEQYF.